This TCR beta chain derives from a study of OX40 agonist ivuxolimab in advanced cancers. About the study: Participants averaged approximately 61 years of age (range about 23 to 90) and were over 75% male. Partial responses were recorded for three patients, including one with hepatocellular carcinoma and two with cutaneous melanoma.

Baseline, cycle 4 day 1, and cycle 7 day 1 were the blood sampling points. The CDR3 is 12 amino acids. Trimming stripped 10 bases from V and 6 bases from J, with 16 bases between. Per the germline V gene, CDR1 is LNHDA and CDR2 is SQIVND (reference sequence). The table came from immunoSEQ multiplex PCR; TCRdb's copy has only in-frame clones and leaves some out. Counted here are about 70,000 clones, about four fifths occurring once; the ten biggest clones make up approximately 6.7%. Remarks on this clone: Its antigen is as yet unknown.

Study findings and constraints: Among some nonresponders, normalized T-cell clonal expansion was also low.

The source material was CD4+ or CD8+ T cells sorted from blood, sampled in a trial of the OX40 agonist ivuxolimab. This chain connects TRBV19 to TRBJ2-7; D might be TRBD1 (6 bases). The receptor was derived from an adult with an advanced solid tumor such as melanoma, head and neck, liver or kidney cancer. DNA of the CDR3: TGTGCCACCGGGTTACAGGGTTCCGAGCAGTACTTC. Protein sequence: CATGLQGSEQYF.